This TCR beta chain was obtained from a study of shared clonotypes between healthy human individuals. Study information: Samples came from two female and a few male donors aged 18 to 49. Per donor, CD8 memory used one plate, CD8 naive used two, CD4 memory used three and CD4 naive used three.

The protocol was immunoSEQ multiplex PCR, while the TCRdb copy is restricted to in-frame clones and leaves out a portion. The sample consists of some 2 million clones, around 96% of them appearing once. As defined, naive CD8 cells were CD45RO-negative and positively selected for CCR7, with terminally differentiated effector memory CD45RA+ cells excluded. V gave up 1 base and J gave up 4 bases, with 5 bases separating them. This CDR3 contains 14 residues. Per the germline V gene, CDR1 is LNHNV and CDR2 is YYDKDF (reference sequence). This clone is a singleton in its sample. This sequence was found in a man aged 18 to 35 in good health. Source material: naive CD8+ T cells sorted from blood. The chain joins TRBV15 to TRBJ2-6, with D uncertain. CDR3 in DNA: TGTGCCACCAGCAGAGTGCCGGGGGCCAACGTCCTGACTTTC. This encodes CATSRVPGANVLTF.